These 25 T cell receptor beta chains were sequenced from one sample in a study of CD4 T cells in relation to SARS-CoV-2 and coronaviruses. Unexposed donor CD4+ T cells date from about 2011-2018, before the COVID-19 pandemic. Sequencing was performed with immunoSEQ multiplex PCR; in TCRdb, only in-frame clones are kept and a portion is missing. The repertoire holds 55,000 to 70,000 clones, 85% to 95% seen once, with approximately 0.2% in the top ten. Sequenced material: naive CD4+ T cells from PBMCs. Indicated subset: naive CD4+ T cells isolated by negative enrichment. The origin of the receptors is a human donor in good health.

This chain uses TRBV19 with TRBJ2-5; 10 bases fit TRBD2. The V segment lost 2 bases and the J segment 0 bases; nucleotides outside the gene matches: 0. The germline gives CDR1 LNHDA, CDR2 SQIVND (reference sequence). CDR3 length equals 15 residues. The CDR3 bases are TGTGCCAGTAGTATAACTAGCGGGGACCAAGAGACCCAGTACTTC. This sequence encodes CASSITSGDQETQYF. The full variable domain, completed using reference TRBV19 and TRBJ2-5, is DGGITQSPKYLFRKEGQNVTLSCEQNLNHDAMYWYRQDPGQGLRLIYYSQIVNDFQKGDIAEGYSVSREKKESFPLTVTSAQKNPTAFYLCASSITSGDQETQYFGPGTRLLVL.

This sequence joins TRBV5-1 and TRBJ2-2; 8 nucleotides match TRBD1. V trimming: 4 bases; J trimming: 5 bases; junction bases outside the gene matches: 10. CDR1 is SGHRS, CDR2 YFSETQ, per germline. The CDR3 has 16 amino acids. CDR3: CASSMIQGAKTGELFF. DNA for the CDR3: TGCGCCAGCAGCATGATTCAGGGGGCCAAGACCGGGGAGCTGTTTTTT.

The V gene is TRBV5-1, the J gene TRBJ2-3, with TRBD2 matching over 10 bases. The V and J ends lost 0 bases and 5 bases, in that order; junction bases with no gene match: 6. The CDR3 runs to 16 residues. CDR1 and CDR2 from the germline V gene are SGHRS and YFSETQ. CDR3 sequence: CASSLGSSGSIDTQYF. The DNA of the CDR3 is TGCGCCAGCAGCTTGGGATCTAGCGGGAGTATAGATACGCAGTATTTT.

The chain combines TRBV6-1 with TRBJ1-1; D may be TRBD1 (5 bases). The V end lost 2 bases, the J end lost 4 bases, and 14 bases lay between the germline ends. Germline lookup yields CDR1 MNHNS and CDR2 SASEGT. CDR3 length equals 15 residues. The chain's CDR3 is CASSESGPLGTEAFF. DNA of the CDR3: TGTGCCAGCAGTGAATCGGGGCCGTTGGGCACTGAAGCTTTCTTT.

The DNA for the CDR3 is TGTGCCAGCAGCGCGAGCCTGGGCAGGGAAGGGGGTGAAAAACTGTTTTTT. Encoded protein: CASSASLGREGGEKLFF. V is TRBV9 and J is TRBJ1-4; maybe TRBD1 (6 bases). The V end was cut by 3 bases, the J end by 7 bases, with 22 bases between. CDR3 length: 17 residues. The germline V gene has CDR1 SGDLS and CDR2 YYNGEE.

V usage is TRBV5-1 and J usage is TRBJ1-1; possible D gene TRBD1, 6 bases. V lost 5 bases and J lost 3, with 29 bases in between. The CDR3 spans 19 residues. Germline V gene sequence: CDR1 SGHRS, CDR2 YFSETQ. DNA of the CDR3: TGCGCCAGCAGTTTGACCCTTGGCCGTGCGGAACCAGGGGACACTGAAGCTTTCTTT. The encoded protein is CASSLTLGRAEPGDTEAFF.

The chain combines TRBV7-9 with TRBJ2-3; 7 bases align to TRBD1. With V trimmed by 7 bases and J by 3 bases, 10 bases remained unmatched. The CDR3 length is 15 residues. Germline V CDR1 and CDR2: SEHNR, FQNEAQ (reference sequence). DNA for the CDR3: TGTGCCAGCATTTTGTGGCAGGGGGAAACAGATACGCAGTATTTT. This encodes CASILWQGETDTQYF.

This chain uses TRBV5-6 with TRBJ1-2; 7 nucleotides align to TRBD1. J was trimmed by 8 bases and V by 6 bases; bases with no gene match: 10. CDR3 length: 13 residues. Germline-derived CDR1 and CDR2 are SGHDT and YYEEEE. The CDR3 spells CASTRRTGEGYTF. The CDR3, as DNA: TGTGCCAGCACACGGCGAACAGGGGAAGGCTACACCTTC.

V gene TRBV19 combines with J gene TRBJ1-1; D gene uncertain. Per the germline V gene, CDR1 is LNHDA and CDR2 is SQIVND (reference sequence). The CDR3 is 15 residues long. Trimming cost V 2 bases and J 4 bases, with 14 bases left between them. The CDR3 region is CASSIREGKRTEAFF. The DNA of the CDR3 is TGTGCCAGTAGTATACGAGAGGGAAAGCGCACTGAAGCTTTCTTT.

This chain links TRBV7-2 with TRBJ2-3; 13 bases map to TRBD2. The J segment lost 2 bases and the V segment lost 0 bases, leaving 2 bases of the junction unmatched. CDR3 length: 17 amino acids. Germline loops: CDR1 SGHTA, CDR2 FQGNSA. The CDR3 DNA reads TGTGCCAGCAGCTTAGCGGGACTAGCGGGAAACACAGATACGCAGTATTTT. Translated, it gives CASSLAGLAGNTDTQYF.

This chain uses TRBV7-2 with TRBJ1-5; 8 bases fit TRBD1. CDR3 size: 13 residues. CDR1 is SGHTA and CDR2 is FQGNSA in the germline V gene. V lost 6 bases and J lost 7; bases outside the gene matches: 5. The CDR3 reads CASSDRGGQPQHF. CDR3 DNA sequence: TGTGCCAGCAGTGACAGGGGCGGCCAGCCCCAGCATTTT.

The CDR3 loop reads CASSPAPGTGSQETQYF. The CDR3 DNA follows: TGTGCCAGCAGTCCGGCCCCAGGGACAGGGTCCCAAGAGACCCAGTACTTC. This rearrangement joins TRBV6-6 to TRBJ2-5; 9 bases line up with TRBD1. The CDR3 runs 17 residues. V was clipped by 5 bases and J by 1 base; unmatched bases: 11. Per germline, CDR1 MNHNY and CDR2 SVGAGI (reference sequence).

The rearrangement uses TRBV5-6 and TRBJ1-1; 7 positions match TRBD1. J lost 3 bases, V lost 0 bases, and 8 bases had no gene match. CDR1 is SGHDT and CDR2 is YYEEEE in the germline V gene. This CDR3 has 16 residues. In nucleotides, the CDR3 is TGTGCCAGCAGCTTGGCCATGGGCAGGGGGGACACTGAAGCTTTCTTT. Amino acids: CASSLAMGRGDTEAFF.

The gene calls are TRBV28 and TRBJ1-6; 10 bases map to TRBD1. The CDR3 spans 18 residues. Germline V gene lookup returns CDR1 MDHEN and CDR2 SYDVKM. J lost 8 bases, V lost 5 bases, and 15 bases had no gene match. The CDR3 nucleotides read TGTGCCAGCAGTCAACTCCTCGGGACAGGGGTGGGGGATTCACCCCTCCACTTT. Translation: CASSQLLGTGVGDSPLHF.

CDR3 region: CASSPGAAETQYF. Here the CDR3 DNA reads TGCGCCAGCAGCCCCGGGGCGGCTGAGACCCAGTACTTC. The rearrangement joins TRBV5-1 to TRBJ2-5; D could derive from TRBD1 or TRBD2 (5 bases each). The length of the CDR3 is 13 residues. V was trimmed by 4 bases and J by 5 bases, leaving 12 bases between them. Germline CDR1 is SGHRS and CDR2 is YFSETQ.

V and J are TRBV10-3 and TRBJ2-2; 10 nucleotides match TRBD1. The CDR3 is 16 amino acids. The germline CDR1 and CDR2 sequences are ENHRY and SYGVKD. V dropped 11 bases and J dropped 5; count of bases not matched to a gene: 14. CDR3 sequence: CAGKSGQGLGTGELFF. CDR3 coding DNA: TGTGCCGGCAAGTCGGGACAGGGGTTGGGGACCGGGGAGCTGTTTTTT.

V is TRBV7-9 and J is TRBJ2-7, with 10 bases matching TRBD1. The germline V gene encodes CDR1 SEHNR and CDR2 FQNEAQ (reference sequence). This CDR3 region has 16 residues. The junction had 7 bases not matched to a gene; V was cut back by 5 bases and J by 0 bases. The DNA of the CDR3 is TGTGCCAGCAGCCATCGGGACAGGGGACTCTCCTACGAGCAGTACTTC. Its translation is CASSHRDRGLSYEQYF.

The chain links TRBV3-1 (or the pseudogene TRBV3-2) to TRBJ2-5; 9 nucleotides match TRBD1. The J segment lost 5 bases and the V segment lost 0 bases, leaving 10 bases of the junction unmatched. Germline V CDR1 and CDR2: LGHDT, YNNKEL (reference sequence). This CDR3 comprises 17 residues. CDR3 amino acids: CASSQDLGQGRGETQYF. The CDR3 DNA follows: TGTGCCAGCAGCCAAGATCTGGGACAGGGAAGGGGCGAGACCCAGTACTTC.

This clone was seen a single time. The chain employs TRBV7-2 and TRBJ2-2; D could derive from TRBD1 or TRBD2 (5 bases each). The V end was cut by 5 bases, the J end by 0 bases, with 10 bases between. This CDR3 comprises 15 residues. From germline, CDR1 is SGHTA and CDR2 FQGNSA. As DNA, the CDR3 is TGTGCCAGCAGCCGGGGACCGCCGAACACCGGGGAGCTGTTTTTT. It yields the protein CASSRGPPNTGELFF.

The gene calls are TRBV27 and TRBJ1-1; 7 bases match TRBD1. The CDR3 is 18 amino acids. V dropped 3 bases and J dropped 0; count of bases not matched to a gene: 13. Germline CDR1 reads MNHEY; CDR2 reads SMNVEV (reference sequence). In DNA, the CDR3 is TGTGCCAGCAGTTTCTCTCGGGGCAGGGGGGGAATGAACACTGAAGCTTTCTTT. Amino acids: CASSFSRGRGGMNTEAFF.

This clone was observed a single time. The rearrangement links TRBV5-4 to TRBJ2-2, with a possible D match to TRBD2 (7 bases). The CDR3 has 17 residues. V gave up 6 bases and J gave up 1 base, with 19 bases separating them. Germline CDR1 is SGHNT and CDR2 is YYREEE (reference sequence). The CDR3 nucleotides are TGTGCCAGCAACAAGGGGGGAGGGGGGAAGAACACCGGGGAGCTGTTTTTT. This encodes CASNKGGGGKNTGELFF. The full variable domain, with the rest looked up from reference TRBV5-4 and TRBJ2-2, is ETGVTQSPTHLIKTRGQQVTLRCSSQSGHNTVSWYQQALGQGPQFIFQYYREEENGRGNFPPRFSGLQFPNYSSELNVNALELDDSALYLCASNKGGGGKNTGELFFGEGSRLTVL.

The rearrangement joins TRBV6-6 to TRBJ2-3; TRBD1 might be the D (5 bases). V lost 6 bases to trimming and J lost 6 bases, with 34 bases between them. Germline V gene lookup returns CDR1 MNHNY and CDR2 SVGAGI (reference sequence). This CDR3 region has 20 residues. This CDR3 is CASSRPLALDSGRGSDTQYF. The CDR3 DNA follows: TGTGCCAGCAGCCGACCCCTCGCCTTGGATTCAGGGCGTGGGTCGGATACGCAGTATTTT.

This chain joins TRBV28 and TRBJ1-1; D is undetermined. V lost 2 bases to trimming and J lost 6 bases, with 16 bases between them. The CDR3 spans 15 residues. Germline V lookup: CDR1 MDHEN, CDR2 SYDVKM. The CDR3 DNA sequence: TGTGCCAGCAGTTTACCCGGTCCCGTGGGATCTGAAGCTTTCTTT. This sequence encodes CASSLPGPVGSEAFF.

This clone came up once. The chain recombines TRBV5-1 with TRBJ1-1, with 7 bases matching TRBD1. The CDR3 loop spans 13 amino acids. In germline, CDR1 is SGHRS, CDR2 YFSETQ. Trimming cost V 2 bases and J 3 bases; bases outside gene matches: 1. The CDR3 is CASSFQGDTEAFF. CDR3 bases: TGCGCCAGCAGCTTCCAGGGGGACACTGAAGCTTTCTTT.

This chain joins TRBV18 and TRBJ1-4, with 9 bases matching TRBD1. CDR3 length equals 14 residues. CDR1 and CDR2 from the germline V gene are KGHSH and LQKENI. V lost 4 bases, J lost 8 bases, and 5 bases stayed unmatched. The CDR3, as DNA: TGTGCCAGCTCACGGGACAGGGTCGGCGAAAAACTGTTTTTT. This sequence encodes CASSRDRVGEKLFF.